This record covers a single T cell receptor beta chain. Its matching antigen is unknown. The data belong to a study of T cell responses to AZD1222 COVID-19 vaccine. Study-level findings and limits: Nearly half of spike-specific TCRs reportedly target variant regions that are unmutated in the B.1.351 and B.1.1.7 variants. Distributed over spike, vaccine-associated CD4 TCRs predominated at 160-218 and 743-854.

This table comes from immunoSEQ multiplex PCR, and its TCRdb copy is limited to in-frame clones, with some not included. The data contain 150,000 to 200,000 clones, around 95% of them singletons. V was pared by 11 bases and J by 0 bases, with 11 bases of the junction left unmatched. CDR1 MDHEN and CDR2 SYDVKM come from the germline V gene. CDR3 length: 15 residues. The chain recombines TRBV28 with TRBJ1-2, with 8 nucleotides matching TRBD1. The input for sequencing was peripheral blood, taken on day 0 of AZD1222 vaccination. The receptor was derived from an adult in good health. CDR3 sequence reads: CACEDRVGANYGYTF. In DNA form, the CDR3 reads TGTGCCTGCGAGGACAGGGTGGGAGCTAACTATGGCTACACCTTC.